Presented here are 22 T cell receptor beta chains from one specimen sequenced in a study of somatic mutations in cytotoxic T cells in rheumatoid arthritis. The assay was immunoSEQ multiplex PCR, and TCRdb's table has in-frame clones only and misses some. The sample records approximately 9,400 clones, around 89% being singletons. Input material: CD4+ T cells sorted from blood. Receptors originate from a young woman with rheumatoid arthritis.

The V gene is TRBV19, the J gene TRBJ1-5; D ambiguous. This CDR3 region has 15 residues. Germline V gives CDR1 LNHDA, CDR2 SQIVND (reference sequence). V lost 3 bases to trimming and J lost 6 bases, with 15 bases between them. Written as DNA, the CDR3 is TGTGCCAGTAGTATTAACAGCGCGGAGGGTCAGCCCCAGCATTTT. Its translation: CASSINSAEGQPQHF. Combining the CDR3 with reference TRBV19 and TRBJ1-5 gives the whole variable domain DGGITQSPKYLFRKEGQNVTLSCEQNLNHDAMYWYRQDPGQGLRLIYYSQIVNDFQKGDIAEGYSVSREKKESFPLTVTSAQKNPTAFYLCASSINSAEGQPQHFGDGTRLSIL.

This rearrangement joins TRBV28 to TRBJ1-5, with a weak D call TRBD1 (6 bases). Trimming pared 10 bases from V and 0 bases from J, leaving 10 bases between. Germline loops: CDR1 MDHEN, CDR2 SYDVKM. The length of the CDR3 is 13 residues. CDR3 sequence: CAIGQYSNQPQHF. The CDR3 nucleotides are TGTGCCATAGGACAGTATAGCAATCAGCCCCAGCATTTT.

V is TRBV28 and J is TRBJ1-2; TRBD1 aligns across 7 bases. The V gene's germline CDR1 is MDHEN and CDR2 SYDVKM. CDR3 size: 15 residues. The ends lost 6 bases at V and 5 bases at J; junction bases unmatched: 12. The CDR3 coding sequence is TGTGCCAGCAGCAACGCACAGGGGAAGGTGTATGGCTACACCTTC. Translated: CASSNAQGKVYGYTF.

The gene calls are TRBV9 and TRBJ2-1; possibly TRBD2 for D (6 bases). Germline lookup yields CDR1 SGDLS and CDR2 YYNGEE. The CDR3 runs to 15 residues. V was shortened by 4 bases and J by 5 bases, with 16 bases between the two germline ends. DNA of the CDR3: TGTGCCAGCAGCCAAGGAGGCGGGGTACACAATGAGCAGTTCTTC. It specifies CASSQGGGVHNEQFF.

This clone was found once. This rearrangement joins TRBV28 to TRBJ2-1; possible D gene TRBD1, 5 bases. In germline, CDR1 is MDHEN, CDR2 SYDVKM. The CDR3 sequence is 14 residues long. The germline V and J ends were trimmed by 8 bases and 7 bases, with 18 bases remaining between them. CDR3 loop: CASLPKGKENEQFF. CDR3 coding DNA: TGTGCCAGCCTCCCAAAGGGGAAGGAGAATGAGCAGTTCTTC. Full variable domain (rest looked up from reference TRBV28 and TRBJ2-1): DVKVTQSSRYLVKRTGEKVFLECVQDMDHENMFWYRQDPGLGLRLIYFSYDVKMKEKGDIPEGYSVSREKKERFSLILESASTNQTSMYLCASLPKGKENEQFFGPGTRLTVL.

This clone was counted between two and nine times. The genes are TRBV4-3 and TRBJ1-2, with D unresolved. With 0 bases removed from V and 5 bases from J, the gap between germline ends came to 13 bases. CDR1 is LGHNA, CDR2 YSLEER, per germline. CDR3 length: 15 residues. CDR3 amino acids: CASSQDVRWLYGYTF. The CDR3, as DNA: TGCGCCAGCAGCCAAGACGTGAGGTGGCTATATGGCTACACCTTC.

The chain is built from TRBV6-1 and TRBJ1-3; 7 bases are shared with TRBD1. Germline trimming cut 4 bases from V and 3 bases from J; bases unmatched to any gene: 0. The CDR3 is made up of 13 amino acids. CDR1 and CDR2 (germline): MNHNS, SASEGT. The CDR3 region is CASSGQGGNTIYF. CDR3 sequence (DNA): TGTGCCAGCAGTGGACAGGGTGGAAACACCATATATTTT.

This clone has only one observation. The V call is TRBV5-1, the J call TRBJ2-5; no clear D. Germline CDR1 SGHRS, CDR2 YFSETQ. V was clipped by 0 bases and J by 2 bases, with 11 bases between them. CDR3 length equals 15 residues. The CDR3 reads CASSLVISRQETQYF. CDR3 DNA sequence: TGCGCCAGCAGCTTGGTAATAAGCAGGCAAGAGACCCAGTACTTC.

V gene TRBV4-2 combines with J gene TRBJ2-2; TRBD1 is a possible D gene (5 bases). The CDR3 has 14 residues. Germline assignment: CDR1 LGHNA and CDR2 YNFKEQ. V lost 2 bases and J lost 6, with 10 bases in between. CDR3 residues: CASSQNQGSGELFF. The CDR3 DNA reads TGTGCCAGCAGCCAAAATCAGGGCTCCGGGGAGCTGTTTTTT.

This chain connects TRBV7-2 to TRBJ2-5, with TRBD2 as a possible D gene (5 bases). The J call may be incorrect, as the DNA end agrees better with TRBJ2-7. Germline V gives CDR1 SGHTA, CDR2 FQGNSA. CDR3 length: 16 amino acids. In DNA form, the CDR3 reads TGTGCCAGCAGCTTAGCGCTAGGACTTCCCACCTACGAGCAGTACTTC. This gives the protein CASSLALGLPTYEQYF.

The genes are TRBV6-6 and TRBJ2-4, with D possibly being TRBD2 (5 bases). Germline V gives CDR1 MNHNY, CDR2 SVGAGI (reference sequence). The CDR3 is made up of 10 amino acids. Trimming took off 9 bases at V and 15 bases at J, with 15 bases between the two ends. In DNA, the CDR3 is TGTGCCAGTCATCTCAGGAGGTGGTACTTC. This sequence encodes CASHLRRWYF.

The chain joins TRBV7-8 to TRBJ1-1, with TRBD1 matching 8 bases. Germline-derived CDR1 and CDR2 are SGHVS and FQNEAQ. Unmatched junction bases numbered 3, after V lost 6 bases and J lost 3 bases. The CDR3 spans 13 residues. CDR3 coding DNA: TGTGCCAGCAGTTACAGGGGGGACACTGAAGCTTTCTTT. Translating gives CASSYRGDTEAFF.

The V call is TRBV18, the J call TRBJ1-1, with 7 bases matching TRBD1. The J segment lost 5 bases and the V segment lost 6 bases, leaving 12 bases of the junction unmatched. The CDR3 runs 15 residues. The germline gives CDR1 KGHSH, CDR2 LQKENI. The CDR3 nucleotides read TGTGCCAGCTCCGCAGAGATTGACAGGGTAACTGAAGCTTTCTTT. It yields the protein CASSAEIDRVTEAFF.

The rearrangement uses TRBV15 and TRBJ2-1; 9 bases are a match to TRBD2. This CDR3 region has 14 residues. V shed 1 base and J 9 bases; nucleotides not matched to a gene: 4. The germline V gene encodes CDR1 LNHNV and CDR2 YYDKDF (reference sequence). CDR3 bases: TGTGCCACCAGCAGAGTGGCGCGGGGGGGTGAGCAGTTCTTC. Translating gives CATSRVARGGEQFF. The variable domain in full, completed from reference TRBV15 and TRBJ2-1, reads DAMVIQNPRYQVTQFGKPVTLSCSQTLNHNVMYWYQQKSSQAPKLLFHYYDKDFNNEADTPDNFQSRRPNTSFCFLDIRSPGLGDTAMYLCATSRVARGGEQFFGPGTRLTVL.

The chain employs TRBV6-5 and TRBJ1-1, with D maybe TRBD1 (5 bases). CDR1 is MNHEY, CDR2 SVGAGI, per germline. The CDR3 runs to 13 residues. The germline V and J ends were trimmed by 8 bases and 1 base, with 11 bases remaining between them. Here the CDR3 reads CASARTRNTEAFF. The CDR3 bases are TGTGCCAGCGCAAGGACACGGAACACTGAAGCTTTCTTT.

V is TRBV19 and J is TRBJ2-4; TRBD1 agrees at 7 bases. The CDR3 spans 17 residues. The V segment lost 1 base and the J segment 2 bases; nucleotides outside the gene matches: 8. The germline V gene encodes CDR1 LNHDA and CDR2 SQIVND (reference sequence). CDR3: CASSIGRGQPSKNIQYF. The CDR3 DNA is TGTGCCAGTAGTATAGGTCGGGGACAGCCCTCCAAAAACATTCAGTACTTC.

The gene calls are TRBV30 and TRBJ2-7, with 9 bases matching TRBD1. Looked up from germline, CDR1 is GTSNPN and CDR2 is SVGIG (reference sequence). Trimming at V came to 6 bases and at J to 4 bases, leaving 4 bases not matched to a gene. The CDR3 is 12 amino acids. CDR3 in amino acids: CACTGGLYEQYF. The CDR3, as DNA: TGTGCCTGCACAGGGGGCCTGTACGAGCAGTACTTC.

The chain links TRBV18 to TRBJ2-3; 7 bases line up with TRBD2. The ends lost 3 bases at V and 1 base at J; junction bases unmatched: 1. CDR3 size: 14 residues. Germline loops: CDR1 KGHSH, CDR2 LQKENI. CDR3 nucleotide sequence: TGTGCCAGCTCACCCCGGGGGGGCACAGATACGCAGTATTTT. Translation: CASSPRGGTDTQYF.

This rearrangement joins TRBV2 to TRBJ2-7, with D maybe TRBD1 (5 bases). CDR1 and CDR2 (germline): SNHLY, FYNNEI. This CDR3 spans 13 amino acids. V was pared by 4 bases and J by 1 base, with 8 bases between. CDR3 sequence: CASSGGPSYEQYF. The CDR3 bases are TGTGCCAGCAGTGGGGGCCCGTCCTACGAGCAGTACTTC.

This chain links TRBV5-1 with TRBJ2-4; tentative D call: TRBD2 (6 bases). The germline V and J ends were trimmed by 4 bases and 2 bases, with 10 bases remaining between them. This CDR3 is built from 14 residues. CDR1 is SGHRS, CDR2 YFSETQ, per germline. CDR3 coding DNA: TGCGCCAGCAGCCGCGGGGAATCCAAAAACATTCAGTACTTC. Its protein is CASSRGESKNIQYF.

The J gene is TRBJ2-1, the V gene TRBV6-6; D remains ambiguous. The germline V gene encodes CDR1 MNHNY and CDR2 SVGAGI (reference sequence). V was clipped by 0 bases and J by 10 bases, with 10 bases between them. CDR3 size: 13 residues. The CDR3 here is CASSYSGDSEQFF. The CDR3, as DNA: TGTGCCAGCAGTTACTCTGGCGACTCAGAGCAGTTCTTC.

The chain employs TRBV21-1 and TRBJ1-2; the table names TRBD1, a call not compared with the DNA. TRBV21-1 is listed as a pseudogene. The length of the CDR3 is 15 residues. CDR3 sequence reads: CASSERGRGNYGYTF. In nucleotides, the CDR3 is TGTGCCAGCAGCGAGAGGGGGCGAGGAAACTATGGCTACACCTTC.